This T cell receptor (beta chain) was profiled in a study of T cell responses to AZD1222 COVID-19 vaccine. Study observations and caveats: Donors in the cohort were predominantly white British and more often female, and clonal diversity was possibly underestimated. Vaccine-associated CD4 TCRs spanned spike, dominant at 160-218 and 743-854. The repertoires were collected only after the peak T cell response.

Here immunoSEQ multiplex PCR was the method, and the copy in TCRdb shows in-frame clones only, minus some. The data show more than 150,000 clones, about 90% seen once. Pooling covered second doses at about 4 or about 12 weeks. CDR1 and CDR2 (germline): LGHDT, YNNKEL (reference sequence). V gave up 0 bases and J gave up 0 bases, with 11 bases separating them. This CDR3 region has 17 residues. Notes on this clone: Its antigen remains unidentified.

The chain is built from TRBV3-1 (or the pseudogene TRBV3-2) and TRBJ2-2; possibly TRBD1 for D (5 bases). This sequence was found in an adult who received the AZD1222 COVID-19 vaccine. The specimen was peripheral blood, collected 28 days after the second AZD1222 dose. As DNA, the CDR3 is TGTGCCAGCAGCCAAGATCCGCAGGGATCGAACACCGGGGAGCTGTTTTTT. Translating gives CASSQDPQGSNTGELFF.